The clone carrying this T cell receptor (beta chain) has just one count. The data were obtained in a study of T cells after posttransplantation cyclophosphamide. Method: immunoSEQ multiplex PCR; TCRdb's copy keeps in-frame clones and lacks some. The repertoire holds under 75,000 clones, about 94% seen once, with around 3.1% in the top ten. What was sequenced was PBMCs. The sequence came from a woman aged 30 to 39 in good health and a related stem cell transplant donor.

CDR3 residues: CASSSWDRSTNTGELFF. CDR3 DNA sequence: TGTGCCAGCAGCTCATGGGACAGGTCAACGAACACCGGGGAGCTGTTTTTT. The rearrangement links TRBV5-4 to TRBJ2-2, with 8 nucleotides matching TRBD1. This CDR3 has 17 residues. Trimming cost V 3 bases and J 0 bases; bases outside gene matches: 7. Germline V gene data show CDR1 as SGHNT and CDR2 as YYREEE (reference sequence).